The T cell receptor beta chain described here comes from a study of cytomegalovirus exposure and HLA in healthy donors (TCRdb year 2017). About the investigation overall: An earlier analysis of under 600 of the donors reported approximately 300 Gb of sequence data and around 110 million unique TCR beta sequences from 150 million to 200 million T cells. HLA typing included class I and class II loci at four-digit resolution. On average, around 240,000 unique TCR beta nucleotide sequences were sequenced per donor among a few hundred genotyped donors of the cohort, with around 19% of those sequences being non-productive. To predict cytomegalovirus infection status, the study brought together high-throughput TCR immunosequencing, statistical association of individual TCRs with disease status, and machine learning. Typing coverage varied by locus: 629-630 donors for A, B, C, DRB1 and DQB1; roughly 500 for DQA1; over 600 for DPA1; 450 to 480 for DPB1. To decide whether each TCR beta V gene segment behaved as functional or pseudogenic, an earlier analysis of some 600 of the donors relied on high-throughput TCR beta sequencing. Among the roughly 400 genotyped donors, 81% belonged to the genetic ancestry cluster associated with self-reported Caucasian donors. Rather than using new phenotypic data, the later analysis identified candidate immune exposures from TCR beta sequences and from how often those sequences occurred across donors. Along with the approximately 700-subject first cohort, a separate validation cohort of some 130 different subjects was used. Roughly five DR-DQ haplotypes were handled as single units for association and clustering, since linkage in the cohort was strong. An early release that covered 640 HLA-typed donors contained around 330 gigabases of sequencing data and tens of millions of unique TCR sequences. The aim of the study was to test whether cataloging public T cell receptors could identify signatures of past pathogen exposure. In a later analysis, previously published TCR beta repertoires from more than 500 donors were re-analyzed and high-resolution HLA genotyping was added so that TCR occurrence patterns could be studied. Donor age, sex, ethnicity and CMV serostatus were collected together with the repertoire data. All discovery cohort repertoires had been generated using a single sequencing platform. A later genetic analysis took genome-wide SNP genotypes for about 60% of the roughly 670 donors and used that subset as a discovery cohort. The study used immunosequencing to profile the T cell repertoires of approximately 650 subjects and linked those repertoires to cytomegalovirus serostatus.

Remarks on this clone: It lacks a known antigen. Base-call qualities are not available, and no considerably larger clone is one nucleotide away.

The cohort comprised 666 healthy bone marrow donors. At the time of sampling, all cohort members were nominally healthy, though unrecorded immune exposures were likely present. The donor tested CMV seropositive and was one of the 289 seropositive cohort members. Every donor gave a peripheral blood sample, and the peripheral blood mononuclear cells from that sample were used for TCR beta sequencing. The Qiagen DNeasy Blood Extraction Kit was used to extract genomic DNA from the blood cell samples. Study-wide conclusions, independent of this receptor: Compared with equally common non-associated chains, HLA-associated TCR beta chains in a later analysis were more clonally expanded and had lower generation probabilities. A later analysis found that TCR association rates varied across HLA loci, with DRB1 alleles showing the most associated TCRs and HLA-C alleles the fewest. The only immune exposure information available for the cohort was CMV serostatus. A further reported finding was that TCR beta sequences accurately predicted the HLA-A and HLA-B alleles for most subjects in the first cohort. Compared with the 666-donor mean, donors in an Asian-associated ancestry cluster had fewer N-insertions in productive TCRs, according to a later genetic analysis. Assigning TCR associations to individual alleles was difficult when HLA alleles, especially DR and DQ, strongly co-occurred. Correlated functional status among segregating V segments might be attributable to linkage disequilibrium, but an unknown experimental factor could not be ruled out. A later analysis found that most CMV-associated TCR beta chains appeared HLA-restricted, with HLA associations seemingly driven largely by CMV exposure. Roughly uniform sequencing depth across donors was assumed in presence/absence analyses, although this assumption may not hold. In vitro tests confirmed that a few of the cytomegalovirus-associated TCR beta chains recognize cytomegalovirus antigens. A later analysis reported that several top co-occurrence clusters appeared linked to parvovirus B19, influenza, CMV and Epstein-Barr virus. A later analysis associated 15,000 or so TCR beta sequences with specific HLA alleles at a false discovery rate of 0.05. The earlier analysis of a few hundred of the donors excluded seventeen rarely observed V segments, including chromosome 9 orphons, because counts were too low. While some public TCRs were present in many individuals, most TCR sequences turned up only very rarely across donors. Because HLA typing was unavailable for some donors at each locus, only the typed subset was used in association tests. In the study, approximately 160 TCR beta chains were listed as associated with cytomegalovirus. Only TCR beta chains were sequenced in this cohort, and the absence of alpha or paired-chain data limited detectable features. A cluster of highly shared sequence variants was judged likely to be a technical artifact of the sequencing pipeline. In an earlier analysis of more than 450 of the donors, most TCR beta V segments were observed in productive rearrangements about 90% or about 30% of the time, broadly matching IMGT annotations. V-gene and J-gene trimming of TCR beta chains was associated with a missense DCLRE1C variant in a later genetic analysis, and the association was replicated in an independent cohort. According to the authors, the approach could potentially be generalized to other disease states and immunological phenotypes. Because the 87-base-pair reads could not distinguish some IMGT-functional V segments, including TRBV6-2 and TRBV6-3, those segments were excluded. Cytomegalovirus status was reported to be diagnosed by the classifier with high specificity and sensitivity in both the original and validation cohorts.

V loses 8 bases, J loses 4 bases, and the germline ends lie 17 bases apart. The germline V gene encodes CDR1 MNHEY and CDR2 SMNVEV (reference sequence). The CDR3 holds 14 amino acids from the cysteine to the phenylalanine. Only the CDR3 DNA is retained, 42 bases long and in frame from the first base. Libraries were built with the immunoSEQ multiplex PCR assay. For the multiplex PCR, a mixture combining 60 forward primers for TCR Vbeta segments and 13 reverse primers for TCR Jbeta segments was used. A multiplex PCR assay on genomic DNA amplified the CDR3 region of rearranged TCR beta genes. Amplified TCR beta libraries were sequenced as 87-base-pair reads on the Illumina HiSeq System. As for the original processing: A later analysis tallied around 80 million unique TCR beta chains across the approximately 670 repertoires, and about 10 million of those chains were shared by two or more donors. Raw reads were error-corrected and collapsed into unique sequences by a nearest-neighbor algorithm in which closely related sequences were merged to remove PCR and sequencing errors. CDR3 sequences were aligned to IMGT reference sequences to assign V, D and J gene segments. For a sequence to be retained, a match of at least six nucleotides was required to both a V gene segment and a J gene segment. Rearrangements were classified as productive when the CDR3 lacked stop codons and remained in frame with V and J, and all other rearrangements were classified as non-productive. CDR3 was defined according to IMGT convention as the region running from the second conserved V-encoded cysteine to the conserved J-encoded phenylalanine. Sequences without an unambiguous match to a single V gene segment were excluded from the earlier analysis of 587 of the donors. In an earlier analysis of several hundred of the donors, V segments were called functional above 56.7% productive rearrangements and were called segregating when the between-donor standard deviation exceeded 5%. To diagnose cytomegalovirus status from the catalog of TCR beta chain sequences, a statistical classification framework was built. V and J gene assignment, in a later analysis, came from comparing TCR nucleotide sequences with IMGT/GENE-DB human TR gene sequences. In a later analysis, CDR3 sequences and most-parsimonious VDJ recombination scenarios were assigned using the TCRdist pipeline. In a later analysis, each TCR beta chain was defined by its CDR3 amino acid sequence together with its V-gene family, and reads lacking a unique V-gene family were excluded. In a later analysis, several hundred highly shared, low-generation-probability nucleotide sequences were removed to address suspected cross-contamination and a sequencing artifact. For each public chain, a later analysis derived a clonal expansion index from normalized ranks of inferred template counts within each repertoire. Generation probabilities in a later analysis came from a VDJ recombination model fitted to out-of-frame rearrangements, and those results were checked against IGoR. A later analysis scored TCR-TCR, TCR-HLA and TCR-CMV co-occurrence with hypergeometric tests, applying a repertoire-size bias correction to TCR pairs. A later analysis estimated false discovery rates by permuting HLA or CMV assignments 20 times. In a later analysis, co-occurring TCRs were grouped using DBSCAN, with TCRdist sequence similarity added in when clustering inside HLA-allele-positive subsets. For co-occurrence clustering, repertoires with fewer than 30,000 or more than 120,000 public chains were excluded, along with roughly five repertoires with anomalous nucleotide sharing. Held by TCRdb, this immuneACCESS table contains in-frame sequences only and omits some clones. Under half of the omission traces to an unresolved V gene where checked; the cause of the rest is unknown. That table supplies the V and J calls and clone size; D and trimming were determined from the DNA. A total of about 160,000 clones appear in this sample, 60% to 80% of them only once. The ten largest clonotypes hold just under 1% of the sample.

This receptor was obtained from a woman aged 50 to 60 in good health and CMV-seropositive. Source material: PBMCs. This sequence uses TRBV27 and TRBJ1-2, with a tentative D gene TRBD1 over 6 matching bases. CDR3 region: CASGTLSGFYGYTF. The nucleotide sequence reads as follows: TGTGCCAGCGGGACACTAAGTGGGTTCTATGGCTACACCTTC.